This TCR beta chain originates from a study of tumor-infiltrating lymphocytes in localized non-small cell lung cancer. Turning to the study itself: Some samples were collected after neoadjuvant chemotherapy; smokers, never-smokers and several histologies were included. Study-wide points: Compared with uninvolved lung, tumors showed higher T cell infiltration by TCRbeta sequencing. Available tissue quantity limited TCR sequencing to a patient subset. Different pieces of the same tissue were used for each assay.

This CDR3 spans 15 amino acids. Germline CDR1 is ENHRY and CDR2 is SYGVKD. J lost 0 bases, V lost 6 bases, and 5 bases had no gene match. Here immunoSEQ multiplex PCR was the method, and the copy in TCRdb shows in-frame clones only, minus some. In the table there are about 18,000 clones, 55% to 80% of which are singletons. Concerning this clone: The antigen is not known.

This sequence was found in a human donor with non-small cell lung cancer. The sample taken for sequencing was lung tumor tissue. V usage is TRBV10-3 and J usage is TRBJ1-5; TRBD1 matches at 7 bases. The CDR3 sequence: CAIRMTGNSNQPQHF. The CDR3 DNA reads as TGTGCCATCAGGATGACAGGGAATAGCAATCAGCCCCAGCATTTT.